The 13 T cell receptor beta chains in this list originate from one sample, sequenced in a study of blood T cell repertoires in COVID-19. Here immunoSEQ multiplex PCR was the method, and the copy in TCRdb shows in-frame clones only, minus some. The sample consists of more than 200,000 clones, about 85% of them appearing once. Sequencing used peripheral blood. The receptor source for this set is a man between 18 and 29 years old with active or convalescent COVID-19.

The chain has TRBV10-3 and TRBJ2-5; the match to TRBD1 covers 7 bases. This CDR3 has 12 residues. Germline CDR1 reads ENHRY; CDR2 reads SYGVKD. V shed 7 bases, J shed 2 bases, and the junction held 1 base outside the gene matches. This chain's CDR3 is CAIKTGQETQYF. CDR3 nucleotides: TGTGCCATCAAGACAGGGCAAGAGACCCAGTACTTC.

This chain connects TRBV7-9 to TRBJ1-5; D call uncertain. Trimming stripped 6 bases from V and 4 bases from J, with 13 bases between. Germline assignment: CDR1 SEHNR and CDR2 FQNEAQ (reference sequence). This CDR3 comprises 14 residues. The CDR3 here is CASSRQATNQPQHF. The CDR3, as DNA: TGTGCCAGCAGTCGGCAGGCCACGAATCAGCCCCAGCATTTT.

This clone has just a few counts. The chain carries TRBV4-1 and TRBJ1-1, with a tentative D call TRBD1 (6 bases). CDR1 is MGHRA and CDR2 is YSYEKL in the germline V gene. This CDR3 region has 14 residues. Trimming pared 7 bases from V and 5 bases from J, leaving 17 bases between. The CDR3 reads CASTLGGRRTEAFF. As DNA, the CDR3 is TGCGCCAGCACCTTAGGGGGTAGGAGGACTGAAGCTTTCTTT.

The chain couples TRBV13 to TRBJ1-2; 8 bases align to TRBD1. The CDR3 spans 14 residues. V dropped 0 bases and J dropped 5; count of bases not matched to a gene: 2. Germline V CDR1 and CDR2: PRHDT, FYEKMQ (reference sequence). CDR3 region: CASSLGRGLYGYTF. The CDR3 DNA reads as TGTGCCAGCAGCTTAGGCAGGGGGCTTTATGGCTACACCTTC.

The CDR3 sequence is CAWSANVRGSNEKLFF. The CDR3 bases are TGTGCCTGGAGCGCGAACGTCAGGGGGTCTAATGAAAAACTGTTTTTT. V and J are TRBV30 and TRBJ1-4; 7 bases map to TRBD1. There are 16 residues in the CDR3. Germline V CDR1 and CDR2: GTSNPN, SVGIG (reference sequence). J lost 3 bases, V lost 3 bases, and 10 bases had no gene match.

The chain uses TRBV7-2 and TRBJ1-2, with 8 bases matching TRBD1. V lost 5 bases, J lost 4 bases, and 9 bases stayed unmatched. The germline V gene encodes CDR1 SGHTA and CDR2 FQGNSA. The CDR3 is made up of 15 amino acids. Written as DNA, the CDR3 is TGTGCCAGCAGCATAGGGGCGCAGGGGGCCTATGGCTACACCTTC. Its translation is CASSIGAQGAYGYTF.

Only one count was recorded for this clone. V is TRBV12-3 or TRBV12-4 and J is TRBJ2-7; D is perhaps TRBD2 (5 bases). V lost 6 bases to trimming and J lost 7 bases, with 16 bases between them. This CDR3 spans 13 amino acids. CDR3 region: CASSLGLPGEQYF. CDR3 sequence (DNA): TGTGCCAGCAGCCTTGGACTCCCCGGGGAGCAGTACTTC.

The chain has TRBV10-3 and TRBJ2-3, with D tentatively TRBD1 (5 bases). Germline assignment: CDR1 ENHRY and CDR2 SYGVKD. Trimming cost V 6 bases and J 4 bases, with 20 bases left between them. This CDR3 has 16 amino acids. CDR3 in amino acids: CAIRDTSSALADTQYF. The CDR3 DNA reads as TGTGCCATCAGGGACACATCCAGCGCCCTCGCAGATACGCAGTATTTT.

In its sample, this clone was seen a few times. This chain links TRBV6-2 or TRBV6-3 with TRBJ1-1; D might be TRBD1 (5 bases). The CDR3 has 15 residues. V lost 7 bases to trimming and J lost 1 base, with 16 bases between them. CDR1 is MNHEY, CDR2 SVGEGT, per germline. CDR3 in DNA: TGTGCCAGCACCCCAGGGCGGGGCTCGAACACTGAAGCTTTCTTT. This translates into CASTPGRGSNTEAFF.

A note on this clone: The junction shows a germline mismatch at one end, possibly a read error. The V and J genes are TRBV11-3 and TRBJ2-3; D is possibly TRBD2 (5 bases). CDR1 is SGHNT, CDR2 YENEEA, per germline. The CDR3 extends over 15 amino acids. The CDR3 here is CASSLEGSYTDTQYF. The CDR3 nucleotides read TGTGCCAGCAGCCTAGAGGGCAGCTACACAGATACGCAGTATTTT. Complete variable domain (other parts from reference TRBV11-3 and TRBJ2-3): EAGVVQSPRYKIIEKKQPVAFWCNPISGHNTLYWYLQNLGQGPELLIRYENEEAVDDSQLPKDRFSAERLKGVDSTLKIQPAELGDSAVYLCASSLEGSYTDTQYFGPGTRLTVL.

This clone was picked up a small number of times. This sequence joins TRBV5-1 and TRBJ2-7; 9 positions agree with TRBD1. Trimming cost V 5 bases and J 3 bases; bases outside gene matches: 9. CDR3 length: 15 amino acids. Germline values: CDR1 SGHRS, CDR2 YFSETQ. The CDR3 DNA reads as TGCGCCAGCAGTTATGGGGGGACAGGGAACTACGAGCAGTACTTC. The encoded protein is CASSYGGTGNYEQYF.

The chain employs TRBV3-1 (or the pseudogene TRBV3-2) and TRBJ2-1; TRBD1 matches at 8 bases. The CDR3 loop spans 15 amino acids. Trimming took 4 bases from V and 0 from J; bases not matched to a gene: 2. Germline CDR1 is LGHDT and CDR2 is YNNKEL (reference sequence). The CDR3 spells CASSRDRSSYNEQFF. The CDR3 DNA is TGTGCCAGCAGCCGGGACAGGAGCTCCTACAATGAGCAGTTCTTC.

In its sample, this clone was seen a few times. This chain uses TRBV28 with TRBJ1-1; TRBD1 agrees at 8 bases. Germline CDR1 reads MDHEN; CDR2 reads SYDVKM. The CDR3 extends over 18 amino acids. Unmatched junction bases numbered 14, after V lost 4 bases and J lost 1 base. The CDR3: CASSSRPPRGRRNTEAFF. The CDR3 DNA follows: TGTGCCAGCAGTTCCCGACCCCCCAGGGGGCGACGGAACACTGAAGCTTTCTTT.